What follows are 31 T cell receptor beta chains derived from one specimen sequenced in a study of blood T cell repertoires in COVID-19. Profiling relied on immunoSEQ multiplex PCR, and the TCRdb table lists in-frame clones only, not all of them. The sample lists approximately 390,000 clones; about 86% were seen once. The sample comprised PBMCs or T cells enriched from blood (not recorded which). These receptors came from a woman aged 50 to 60 who had recovered from COVID-19.

The chain recombines TRBV2 with TRBJ1-1, with D possibly being TRBD1 (5 bases). The germline CDR1 and CDR2 sequences are SNHLY and FYNNEI. The CDR3 has 17 residues. Between the trimmed V and J ends, which lost 6 bases and 0 bases, there was a span of 20 bases. This chain's CDR3 is CASRFRGGARMNTEAFF. The DNA for the CDR3 is TGTGCCAGCAGATTCCGTGGAGGGGCGAGGATGAACACTGAAGCTTTCTTT.

DNA of the CDR3: TGTGCCAGCAGCTTGGTAGGAGGTGAAAAACTGTTTTTT. Amino acids: CASSLVGGEKLFF. The chain is built from TRBV5-4 and TRBJ1-4; D gene uncertain. The germline CDR1 and CDR2 sequences are SGHNT and YYREEE (reference sequence). Trimming shortened V by 0 bases and J by 7 bases, and 7 bases separated the two germline ends. CDR3 length: 13 residues.

This clone was observed once. The chain recombines TRBV18 with TRBJ1-1, with D unclear. Per germline, CDR1 KGHSH and CDR2 LQKENI. This CDR3 has 14 residues. Deletions cut 3 bases from V and 0 bases from J, with 8 bases between. The DNA for the CDR3 is TGTGCCAGCTCACCCGGTTCGGTGAACACTGAAGCTTTCTTT. Translated, it gives CASSPGSVNTEAFF.

The chain uses TRBV5-4 and TRBJ1-1, with TRBD1 identical over 7 bases. The CDR3 is 15 residues long. Trimming removed 4 bases from V and 0 bases from J; junction bases left unmatched: 6. Per germline, CDR1 SGHNT and CDR2 YYREEE (reference sequence). Here the CDR3 reads CASSNRDRLNTEAFF. DNA for the CDR3: TGTGCCAGCAGCAACCGGGACAGATTGAACACTGAAGCTTTCTTT. Full variable domain (outside the CDR3, taken from reference TRBV5-4 and TRBJ1-1): ETGVTQSPTHLIKTRGQQVTLRCSSQSGHNTVSWYQQALGQGPQFIFQYYREEENGRGNFPPRFSGLQFPNYSSELNVNALELDDSALYLCASSNRDRLNTEAFFGQGTRLTVV.

The chain employs TRBV25-1 and TRBJ2-1, with 9 bases that match TRBD2. The CDR3 consists of 15 residues. Germline trimming cut 5 bases from V and 5 bases from J; bases unmatched to any gene: 7. The V gene's germline CDR1 is MGHDK and CDR2 SYGVNS. For the CDR3, the DNA is TGTGCCAGCAGTTTGCCGGGACTAGCAAACAATGAGCAGTTCTTC. As protein: CASSLPGLANNEQFF.

The chain employs TRBV3-1 (or the pseudogene TRBV3-2) and TRBJ1-2; TRBD1 might be the D (6 bases). The germline V gene encodes CDR1 LGHDT and CDR2 YNNKEL (reference sequence). The CDR3 is made up of 16 amino acids. V was shortened by 0 bases and J by 5 bases, with 16 bases between the two germline ends. The CDR3, as DNA: TGTGCCAGCAGCCAAGATCGTCTCAGCACAGGGTATGGCTACACCTTC. Protein sequence: CASSQDRLSTGYGYTF.

This chain uses TRBV11-2 with TRBJ2-7, with D possibly being TRBD1 (5 bases). V lost 2 bases and J lost 2, with 22 bases in between. The CDR3 is made up of 18 amino acids. Looked up from germline, CDR1 is SGHAT and CDR2 is FQNNGV. This CDR3 reads CASSLTPGLEAQTYEQYF. The CDR3 DNA reads as TGTGCCAGCAGCTTAACACCAGGGTTGGAAGCCCAGACCTACGAGCAGTACTTC.

The chain carries TRBV11-2 and TRBJ1-2, with D maybe TRBD1 (5 bases). The germline CDR1 and CDR2 sequences are SGHAT and FQNNGV. The CDR3 loop spans 14 amino acids. V lost 2 bases to trimming and J lost 8 bases, with 15 bases between them. CDR3 bases: TGTGCCAGCAGCTTAATCCTGGGAGGGGTGGGCTACACCTTC. It encodes CASSLILGGVGYTF.

This chain uses TRBV27 with TRBJ1-1; D gene unclear. Germline V gene lookup returns CDR1 MNHEY and CDR2 SMNVEV (reference sequence). V lost 4 bases and J lost 6, with 9 bases in between. The CDR3 covers 12 residues. Written as DNA, the CDR3 is TGTGCCAGCAGTTCTACGCGATCTGAAGCTTTCTTT. It codes for CASSSTRSEAFF.

The CDR3 sequence is CASRTTGGGPEAFF. CDR3 nucleotide sequence: TGCGCCAGCAGAACCACAGGGGGGGGGCCTGAAGCTTTCTTT. The gene calls are TRBV4-1 and TRBJ1-1; 8 positions agree with TRBD1. Germline CDR1 MGHRA, CDR2 YSYEKL. J lost 6 bases, V lost 6 bases, and 9 bases had no gene match. The CDR3 sequence is 14 residues long.

This rearrangement joins TRBV18 to TRBJ1-6, with TRBD1 identical over 7 bases. The CDR3 sequence is 15 residues long. V dropped 3 bases and J dropped 4; count of bases not matched to a gene: 3. From germline, CDR1 is KGHSH and CDR2 LQKENI. This CDR3 reads CASSPEGQYNSPLHF. The CDR3, as DNA: TGTGCCAGCTCACCCGAGGGACAGTATAATTCACCCCTCCACTTT. Complete variable domain (other parts from reference TRBV18 and TRBJ1-6): NAGVMQNPRHLVRRRGQEARLRCSPMKGHSHVYWYRQLPEEGLKFMVYLQKENIIDESGMPKERFSAEFPKEGPSILRIQQVVRGDSAAYFCASSPEGQYNSPLHFGNGTRLTVT.

The rearrangement joins TRBV4-1 to TRBJ2-3, with 7 bases identical to TRBD2. The V gene's germline CDR1 is MGHRA and CDR2 YSYEKL. V shed 3 bases, J shed 2 bases, and the junction held 8 bases outside the gene matches. The CDR3 contains 16 residues. CDR3: CASSQGERGVTDTQYF. The DNA for the CDR3 is TGCGCCAGCAGCCAGGGGGAGCGGGGTGTCACAGATACGCAGTATTTT.

The chain uses TRBV29-1 and TRBJ1-3, with no clear D. The CDR3 runs 12 residues. CDR1 is SQVTM, CDR2 ANQGSEA, per germline. Trimming stripped 4 bases from V and 4 bases from J, with 8 bases between. CDR3 loop: CSVVNTGNTIYF. The DNA for the CDR3 is TGCAGCGTTGTAAATACAGGAAACACCATATATTTT.

The sample holds one count of this clone. V is TRBV28 and J is TRBJ1-5; D uncertain. The CDR3 is 15 amino acids. Trimming pared 6 bases from V and 4 bases from J, leaving 16 bases between. Germline assignment: CDR1 MDHEN and CDR2 SYDVKM. The CDR3 coding sequence is TGTGCCAGCAGCCTAGCGGGGTATGGAAATCAGCCCCAGCATTTT. Protein product: CASSLAGYGNQPQHF.

The chain uses TRBV6-5 and TRBJ2-7; 11 bases are a match to TRBD1. With V trimmed by 7 bases and J by 2 bases, 7 bases remained unmatched. Germline-derived CDR1 and CDR2 are MNHEY and SVGAGI. The CDR3 totals 15 residues. The DNA of the CDR3 is TGTGCCAGCATGACCGGGACAGGGGGACCCTACGAGCAGTACTTC. This translates into CASMTGTGGPYEQYF.

The chain recombines TRBV2 with TRBJ1-5; D is undetermined. CDR1 SNHLY and CDR2 FYNNEI come from the germline V gene. Trimming stripped 4 bases from V and 3 bases from J, with 16 bases between. The CDR3 has 16 residues. DNA of the CDR3: TGTGCCAGCAGTGGGAACGAGGTACCCTTCAATCAGCCCCAGCATTTT. As protein: CASSGNEVPFNQPQHF.

The chain links TRBV5-6 to TRBJ1-6, with 8 positions matching TRBD1. CDR1 SGHDT and CDR2 YYEEEE come from the germline V gene. The V gene end was trimmed by 4 bases and the J gene end by 5 bases; junction bases not matched to a gene: 5. The CDR3 covers 15 residues. Here the CDR3 reads CASSIRTGNNSPLHF. The CDR3 region has the DNA TGTGCCAGCAGCATTCGGACAGGGAATAATTCACCCCTCCACTTT.

The chain employs TRBV7-9 and TRBJ2-2, with TRBD2 matching over 8 bases. The CDR3 contains 15 residues. Germline CDR1 is SEHNR and CDR2 is FQNEAQ (reference sequence). V lost 0 bases, J lost 4 bases, and 1 base stayed unmatched. CDR3: CASSLASGVTGELFF. CDR3 coding DNA: TGTGCCAGCAGCTTAGCTAGCGGGGTCACCGGGGAGCTGTTTTTT. The entire variable domain, with the rest obtained from reference TRBV7-9 and TRBJ2-2, is as follows: DTGVSQNPRHKITKRGQNVTFRCDPISEHNRLYWYRQTLGQGPEFLTYFQNEAQLEKSRLLSDRFSAERPKGSFSTLEIQRTEQGDSAMYLCASSLASGVTGELFFGEGSRLTVL.

The chain employs TRBV29-1 and TRBJ1-1, with D perhaps matching TRBD1 (6 bases). The germline V gene encodes CDR1 SQVTM and CDR2 ANQGSEA. This CDR3 is 13 amino acids long. Trimming removed 4 bases from V and 0 bases from J, with 9 bases in between. This CDR3 is CSVAEGVNTEAFF. CDR3 in DNA: TGCAGCGTTGCTGAGGGGGTGAACACTGAAGCTTTCTTT.

The chain joins TRBV10-1 to TRBJ1-5; weak D call: TRBD1 (5 bases). This CDR3 has 14 amino acids. Germline V gene sequence: CDR1 WNHNN, CDR2 SYGVQD (reference sequence). The V end was cut by 0 bases, the J end by 5 bases, with 8 bases between. The CDR3 is CASSESQGDQPQHF. In DNA, the CDR3 is TGCGCCAGCAGTGAGTCGCAGGGTGATCAGCCCCAGCATTTT.

The chain has TRBV2 and TRBJ1-1, with no clear D. Trimming removed 2 bases at V and 0 bases at J, with 10 bases between. Per germline, CDR1 SNHLY and CDR2 FYNNEI. The CDR3 totals 15 residues. The CDR3 bases are TGTGCCAGCAGTGAATTCCCGGGATTGAACACTGAAGCTTTCTTT. Translating it yields CASSEFPGLNTEAFF.

The J gene is TRBJ1-1, the V gene TRBV11-2, with D possibly TRBD1 on 5 matching bases. The V and J ends lost 6 bases and 8 bases respectively, with 7 bases between them. Germline V gene lookup returns CDR1 SGHAT and CDR2 FQNNGV. This CDR3 contains 10 residues. The CDR3 reads CASSRGEAFF. DNA of the CDR3: TGTGCCAGCAGTCGGGGGGAAGCTTTCTTT.

The chain links TRBV5-6 to TRBJ1-2, with D unclear. There are 12 residues in the CDR3. Germline CDR1 reads SGHDT; CDR2 reads YYEEEE. Trimming shortened V by 1 base and J by 4 bases, and 5 bases separated the two germline ends. Written as DNA, the CDR3 is TGTGCCAGCAGCTTGAGCGGCTATGGCTACACCTTC. It codes for CASSLSGYGYTF.

The chain couples TRBV6-2 or TRBV6-3 to TRBJ2-2, with D maybe TRBD2 (6 bases). There are 15 residues in the CDR3. Trimming removed 5 bases at V and 2 bases at J, with 12 bases between. Germline V lookup: CDR1 MNHEY, CDR2 SVGEGT. CDR3 residues: CASSNRDLNTGELFF. The CDR3 DNA reads TGTGCCAGCAGTAATCGGGACTTAAACACCGGGGAGCTGTTTTTT.

The gene calls are TRBV7-9 and TRBJ1-1; unclear D gene. There are 13 residues in the CDR3. The germline V gene encodes CDR1 SEHNR and CDR2 FQNEAQ (reference sequence). The V and J ends lost 5 bases and 4 bases respectively, with 11 bases between them. CDR3 in amino acids: CASSRVPGTEAFF. CDR3 bases: TGTGCCAGCAGCCGCGTCCCCGGCACTGAAGCTTTCTTT.

The V call is TRBV3-1 (or the pseudogene TRBV3-2), the J call TRBJ2-3; D remains unclear. The CDR3 extends over 15 amino acids. V lost 3 bases, J lost 7 bases, and 17 bases lay in between. CDR1 and CDR2 from the germline V gene are LGHDT and YNNKEL (reference sequence). CDR3 sequence (DNA): TGTGCCAGCAGCCAGGCCACGAGCGAAATATATACGCAGTATTTT. Protein product: CASSQATSEIYTQYF.

This chain uses TRBV5-6 with TRBJ2-7; 11 positions match TRBD2. Per the germline V gene, CDR1 is SGHDT and CDR2 is YYEEEE. The CDR3 is 16 amino acids. The trim removed 4 bases at V and 0 bases at J, leaving 6 bases unmatched. The chain's CDR3 is CASSRLAGLLSYEQYF. The CDR3 region has the DNA TGTGCCAGCAGCCGACTAGCGGGGCTACTCTCCTACGAGCAGTACTTC.

V and J are TRBV18 and TRBJ2-7; the match to TRBD2 covers 14 bases. J lost 5 bases, V lost 3 bases, and 12 bases had no gene match. The CDR3 is made up of 18 amino acids. The germline gives CDR1 KGHSH, CDR2 LQKENI. The CDR3 nucleotides are TGTGCCAGCTCACCCTTCAACTTCGGACTAGCGGGGGGCAACGAGCAGTACTTC. Its translation is CASSPFNFGLAGGNEQYF. The entire variable domain, with the rest obtained from reference TRBV18 and TRBJ2-7, is as follows: NAGVMQNPRHLVRRRGQEARLRCSPMKGHSHVYWYRQLPEEGLKFMVYLQKENIIDESGMPKERFSAEFPKEGPSILRIQQVVRGDSAAYFCASSPFNFGLAGGNEQYFGPGTRLTVT.

This chain links TRBV24-1 with TRBJ1-2, with 9 nucleotides matching TRBD1. CDR1 is KGHDR, CDR2 SFDVKD, per germline. Unmatched junction bases numbered 7, after V lost 7 bases and J lost 8 bases. This CDR3 region has 13 residues. CDR3 loop: CATREGTGRGYTF. The CDR3 DNA is TGTGCCACCAGGGAGGGGACAGGGAGAGGCTACACCTTC.

This clone was seen a handful of times. The chain carries TRBV21-1 and TRBJ2-7; the tabulated D call, TRBD2, remains unverified against the DNA. TRBV21-1 has pseudogene status. The CDR3 is 16 amino acids. As DNA, the CDR3 is TGTGCCAGCAGCAAAGGAGACCAGCGGGGGACCTACGAGCAGTACTTC. It translates to CASSKGDQRGTYEQYF.

The count of this clone is one. The gene calls are TRBV28 and TRBJ1-6, with D tentatively TRBD1 (6 bases). Per the germline V gene, CDR1 is MDHEN and CDR2 is SYDVKM. This CDR3 spans 15 amino acids. V was clipped by 3 bases and J by 8 bases, with 14 bases between them. In DNA, the CDR3 is TGTGCCAGCAGTTTGAGGGGGTGGGATGATTCACCCCTCCACTTT. The encoded protein is CASSLRGWDDSPLHF.